The rows below give T cell receptor beta chains drawn from one sample of a study of T-cell memory formation after mild COVID-19. From the 5' RACE reads, TCRdb called clonotypes with MiXCR, one entry per CDR3 protein. The table has some 310,000 distinct CDR3 sequences, 20% to 25% seen once. Sequencing was done on a sample of PBMCs or a T cell subset sorted from them (not recorded which). These receptors originate from a man younger than 35 who had mild COVID-19 (a few samples of this study predate the infection). Cell type and time point are not known. Each CDR3 is given with its conserved first and last residue. A D gene is named only where the DNA matches it firmly. Clone size, where shown, is once, few, many, or a class for clones that have expanded.

V	size	D	J	DNA	CDR3
TRBV4-1	few	-	TRBJ1-6	TGCGCCAGCAGCCAGGAAGCGCTAGTGGGCTATAATTCACCCCTCCACTTT	CASSQEALVGYNSPLHF
TRBV2	few	-	TRBJ2-1	TGTGCCAGCAGTGACCCAGGGGATAGCTCCTACAATGAGCAGTTCTTC	CASSDPGDSSYNEQFF
TRBV28	once	TRBD1	TRBJ1-5	TGTGCCAGCAGCCCGAGACAGGGGGCTCAGCCCCAGCATTTT	CASSPRQGAQPQHF
TRBV18	-	-	TRBJ1-2	TGTGCCAGCTCATCGACAGCCTCCTATGGCTACACCTTC	CASSSTASYGYTF
TRBV5-1	few	-	TRBJ2-2	TGCGCCAGCAGCTTGGTGCCGACGAACACCGGGGAGCTGTTTTTT	CASSLVPTNTGELFF
TRBV3-1	few	TRBD1	TRBJ1-1	TGTGCCAGCCAACAGGGGATGAACACTGAAGCTTTCTTT	CASQQGMNTEAFF
TRBV7-9	many	TRBD1	TRBJ2-5	TGTGCCAGCAGCTTGACAGGGTCCCAAGAGACCCAGTACTTC	CASSLTGSQETQYF
TRBV7-9	-	TRBD1	TRBJ1-3	TGTGCCAGCAGCGCGCAGGGGGGATCTGGAAACACCATATATTTT	CASSAQGGSGNTIYF
TRBV19	few	-	TRBJ1-1	TGTGCCAGTAGTCCTCGGACACAAATGAACACTGAAGCTTTCTTT	CASSPRTQMNTEAFF
TRBV20-1	-	-	TRBJ2-2	TGCAGTGCTAGAGATCCGACAAAAACCGGGGAGCTGTTTTTT	CSARDPTKTGELFF
TRBV6-2/TRBV6-3	-	-	TRBJ2-2	TGTGCCAGCAGTAAGAGGACAGACGGCGGGGAGCTGTTTTTT	CASSKRTDGGELFF
TRBV5-1	few	-	TRBJ2-2	TGCGCCAGCAGGAATCAGGGTTTCACCGGGGAGCTGTTTTTT	CASRNQGFTGELFF
TRBV4-1	-	-	TRBJ1-5	TGCGCCAGCAGCCAAGGACTGGGTCAGCCCCAGCATTTT	CASSQGLGQPQHF
TRBV7-9	few	TRBD2	TRBJ2-5	TGTGCCAGCAGCTCGAAGACTAGCGTGCCGAATCGGGGGACCCAGTACTTC	CASSSKTSVPNRGTQYF
TRBV20-1	-	TRBD1	TRBJ1-5	TGCAGTGCTACCCTTCGACAGGGGGCTAGCAATCAGCCCCAGCATTTT	CSATLRQGASNQPQHF
TRBV7-2	-	TRBD2	TRBJ2-3	TGTGCCAGCAGGAATCGCGGGGGGCCCCAAGATACGCAGTATTTT	CASRNRGGPQDTQYF
TRBV13	once	TRBD1	TRBJ1-1	TGTGCCAGCAGCCACGCGGGACAGGGTCCCGGGGGCGCTTTCTTT	CASSHAGQGPGGAFF
TRBV5-1	many	-	TRBJ2-2	TGCGCCAGCAGAGACGGACAGAACACCGGGGAGCTGTTTTTT	CASRDGQNTGELFF
TRBV10-2	-	-	TRBJ1-1	TGCGCCAGTGGAGGGGGGACTGAAGCTTTCTTT	CASGGGTEAFF
TRBV5-1	few	-	TRBJ2-5	TGCGCCAGCAGGAAGGGTGAGGAGACCCAGTACTTC	CASRKGEETQYF
TRBV7-8	-	TRBD1	TRBJ1-4	TGTGCCAGCAGCGTCGGGGCAGGGGGCTTTGAAAAACTGTTTTTT	CASSVGAGGFEKLFF
TRBV6-5	few	-	TRBJ1-5	TGTGCCAGCAGTTACTCGAAGAGCCTACAAGGCAATCAGCCCCAGCATTTT	CASSYSKSLQGNQPQHF
TRBV9	many	-	TRBJ1-2	TGTGCCAGCAGTCCGCTTTCGGCGGACAGCTATGGCTACACCTTC	CASSPLSADSYGYTF
TRBV24-1	many	TRBD1	TRBJ2-3	TGTGCCACCAGTGACCCTCAAGGGGGCGCCGACACAGATACGCAGTATTTT	CATSDPQGGADTDTQYF
TRBV14	few	-	TRBJ1-4	TGTGCCAGCAGCCAAGATCATGAAAAACTGTTTTTT	CASSQDHEKLFF
TRBV28	-	-	TRBJ2-1	TGTGCCGTAGCTCTGTCGGCCTACAATGAGCAGTTCTTC	CAVALSAYNEQFF
TRBV5-1	few	-	TRBJ2-3	TGCGCCAGCACAACCCGGGGCCGGACAGATACGCAGTATTTT	CASTTRGRTDTQYF
TRBV5-1	few	TRBD1	TRBJ2-4	TGCGCCAGCAGCTTGACAGGGGACAACATTCAGTACTTC	CASSLTGDNIQYF
TRBV4-3	few	-	TRBJ2-3	TGCGCCAGCAGCCAAGATCCCGCGCAGGGGAGTACAGATACGCAGTATTTT	CASSQDPAQGSTDTQYF